This T cell receptor (beta chain) was documented in a study of immune evolution from preneoplasia to lung adenocarcinoma. Premalignant or tumor cells were enriched by macro-dissection after pathologic assessment. The CDR3 is 14 amino acids. Germline V gene data show CDR1 as LNHDA and CDR2 as SQIVND (reference sequence). With V trimmed by 5 bases and J by 6 bases, 6 bases remained unmatched. Profiled with immunoSEQ multiplex PCR; TCRdb holds only in-frame clones, not every one. The sample carries more than 5,000 clones, around 79% recorded once. Input material: FFPE minimally invasive lung adenocarcinoma tissue. The source is a person between 60 and 80 years old with lung adenocarcinoma. The V call is TRBV19, the J call TRBJ2-1; 8 bases are shared with TRBD1. The CDR3 DNA follows: TGTGCCAGTAGTGACAGGGGTTTTCCCAATGAGCAGTTCTTC. Protein: CASSDRGFPNEQFF.